A single sample gave rise to the 8 T cell receptor beta chains below, sequenced in a study of graft-versus-host responses after intestinal transplantation (dated by TCRdb to the early 2020s). The library was built by means of the immunoSEQ multiplex PCR assay. What TCRdb holds here is the immuneACCESS table cut down to in-frame rearrangements. Part of the clones is not present; checked against another copy, under half of the missing clones reflect an unresolved V gene, and the others are unexplained. For this sample the table gives more than 70,000 clones, of which about 90% were detected only once. Jointly, the top ten make up around 0.11% of the sample. The time point tag for this specimen amounts to: cells obtained before transplantation from donor or recipient. For these receptors, no antigen is known. The sample here was unstimulated CD4+ T cells sorted from spleen or lymph node cells, taken before intestinal transplant. These receptors originate from a human donor who received an intestinal transplant.

This chain uses TRBV9 with TRBJ1-6, with 8 bases identical to TRBD1. The V gene's germline CDR1 is SGDLS and CDR2 YYNGEE. V dropped 4 bases and J dropped 7; count of bases not matched to a gene: 7. The CDR3 length is 15 residues. This CDR3 reads CASSPQDRENSPLHF. As DNA, the CDR3 is TGTGCCAGCAGCCCACAGGACAGGGAGAATTCACCCCTCCACTTT.

The V and J genes are TRBV6-1 and TRBJ1-1; D remains unclear. The CDR3 loop spans 15 amino acids. Germline V gene lookup returns CDR1 MNHNS and CDR2 SASEGT. Deletions cut 0 bases from V and 4 bases from J, with 12 bases between. The DNA of the CDR3 is TGTGCCAGCAGTGAAGCAGGCGGGAGGAGCACTGAAGCTTTCTTT. Its protein is CASSEAGGRSTEAFF.

V and J are TRBV10-2 and TRBJ2-5; 12 bases line up with TRBD2. Germline V lookup: CDR1 WSHSY, CDR2 SAAADI. The CDR3 has 15 amino acids. The ends lost 5 bases at V and 5 bases at J; junction bases unmatched: 6. The CDR3: CASSPSGGARETQYF. The CDR3 coding sequence is TGCGCCAGCAGTCCTAGCGGGGGGGCCCGGGAGACCCAGTACTTC.

The chain carries TRBV5-4 and TRBJ2-7; TRBD1 is a possible D gene (5 bases). Germline values: CDR1 SGHNT, CDR2 YYREEE (reference sequence). The germline V and J ends were trimmed by 6 bases and 5 bases, with 15 bases remaining between them. The CDR3 length is 13 residues. The DNA for the CDR3 is TGTGCCAGCACCAACCTGGGCAGGGACGAGCAGTACTTC. Residues: CASTNLGRDEQYF. The entire variable domain, with the rest obtained from reference TRBV5-4 and TRBJ2-7, is as follows: ETGVTQSPTHLIKTRGQQVTLRCSSQSGHNTVSWYQQALGQGPQFIFQYYREEENGRGNFPPRFSGLQFPNYSSELNVNALELDDSALYLCASTNLGRDEQYFGPGTRLTVT.

The rearrangement uses TRBV5-1 and TRBJ1-1, with 9 bases matching TRBD1. With V trimmed by 4 bases and J by 3 bases, 10 bases remained unmatched. CDR1 is SGHRS, CDR2 YFSETQ, per germline. There are 16 residues in the CDR3. CDR3 amino acids: CASSPTGGLGDTEAFF. The CDR3 bases are TGCGCCAGCAGCCCTACAGGGGGCTTGGGGGACACTGAAGCTTTCTTT. Combining the CDR3 with reference TRBV5-1 and TRBJ1-1 gives the whole variable domain KAGVTQTPRYLIKTRGQQVTLSCSPISGHRSVSWYQQTPGQGLQFLFEYFSETQRNKGNFPGRFSGRQFSNSRSEMNVSTLELGDSALYLCASSPTGGLGDTEAFFGQGTRLTVV.

The V gene is TRBV5-5, the J gene TRBJ1-2, with a tentative D call TRBD1 (6 bases). V was shortened by 7 bases and J by 8 bases, with 12 bases between the two germline ends. In germline, CDR1 is SGHKS, CDR2 YYEKEE (reference sequence). CDR3 size: 11 residues. DNA for the CDR3: TGTGCCAGCGAAACAGGGATCGGCTACACCTTC. Its translation is CASETGIGYTF.

The chain recombines TRBV5-1 with TRBJ2-7; a weak D match, TRBD1 (7 bases). In germline, CDR1 is SGHRS, CDR2 YFSETQ. V was clipped by 4 bases and J by 0 bases, with 14 bases between them. The CDR3 runs to 15 residues. The CDR3 coding sequence is TGCGCCAGCAGCAGGGCGGGACAGAGCTCCTACGAGCAGTACTTC. This encodes CASSRAGQSSYEQYF.

The rearrangement joins TRBV15 to TRBJ1-2, with a possible D match to TRBD1 (6 bases). This CDR3 spans 15 amino acids. Trimming stripped 0 bases from V and 6 bases from J, with 14 bases between. The germline CDR1 and CDR2 sequences are LNHNV and YYDKDF (reference sequence). In nucleotides, the CDR3 is TGTGCCACCAGCAGAGATAGGACAGTCACCGATGGCTACACCTTC. Translation gives CATSRDRTVTDGYTF.